These T cell receptor beta chains were read from a single sample in a study of blood T cell repertoires in COVID-19. Assay: immunoSEQ multiplex PCR; the TCRdb copy retains only in-frame clones and omits some. The table includes 95,000 to 100,000 clones, around 87% detected once. The specimen sequenced was peripheral blood. The receptors shown here come from a woman aged 30 to 39 with acute or convalescent COVID-19. CDR3s include the opening cysteine and the closing phenylalanine or tryptophan. The D gene is left open where the match is weak. Some rows mark clone size as missing; the rest say once, few, many or name a class of expanded clone.

V gene	D gene	J gene	CDR3 length	clone size	CDR3 protein	CDR3 DNA
TRBV20-1	.	TRBJ2-7	11	.	CSAGGSYEQYF	TGCAGTGCCGGAGGGAGCTACGAGCAGTACTTC
TRBV5-1	TRBD1	TRBJ1-4	15	.	CASSFQGQPNEKLFF	TGCGCCAGCAGCTTTCAGGGACAGCCTAATGAAAAACTGTTTTTT
TRBV3-1/TRBV3-2	.	TRBJ1-2	16	few	CASSQGYDRRNHGYTF	TGTGCCAGCAGCCAAGGATACGACAGGAGAAACCATGGCTACACCTTC
TRBV28	.	TRBJ1-4	13	.	CASRQDLTEKLFF	TGTGCCAGCCGACAGGATTTAACAGAAAAACTGTTTTTT
TRBV2	TRBD2	TRBJ2-2	16	once	CASYPWTSGGAGELFF	TGTGCCAGCTATCCATGGACTAGCGGGGGGGCCGGGGAGCTGTTTTTT
TRBV19	.	TRBJ1-2	13	.	CASSIGPGYGYTF	TGTGCCAGTAGTATAGGTCCGGGGTACGGCTACACCTTC
TRBV5-3	.	TRBJ1-3	14	.	CARSLVYSGNTIYF	TGTGCCAGAAGCTTGGTCTACAGTGGAAACACCATATATTTT
TRBV5-6	.	TRBJ1-5	14	.	CASSLGQSNQPQHF	TGTGCCAGCAGCTTGGGTCAGAGCAATCAGCCCCAGCATTTT
TRBV7-9	.	TRBJ1-3	17	.	CASSLVSAGNSGNTIYF	TGTGCCAGCAGCTTAGTTAGCGCGGGTAACTCTGGAAACACCATATATTTT
TRBV27	TRBD1	TRBJ1-2	15	.	CASRVTGGAGYGYTF	TGTGCCAGCAGGGTCACAGGGGGCGCAGGCTATGGCTACACCTTC
TRBV6-2/TRBV6-3	TRBD1	TRBJ1-4	17	once	CASSYGATGRFAEKLFF	TGTGCCAGCAGTTACGGCGCGACAGGGAGATTTGCTGAAAAACTGTTTTTT
TRBV7-9	.	TRBJ1-1	14	once	CASKEAPSNTEAFF	TGTGCCAGCAAGGAGGCCCCATCGAACACTGAAGCTTTCTTT
TRBV9	TRBD2	TRBJ2-4	15	once	CASSGVGTTKNIQYF	TGTGCCAGCAGCGGAGTAGGGACTACCAAAAACATTCAGTACTTC
TRBV30	TRBD1	TRBJ2-7	13	.	CAWGTGGSYEQYF	TGTGCCTGGGGGACAGGGGGTTCCTACGAGCAGTACTTC
TRBV5-1	TRBD1	TRBJ2-3	15	.	CASSFGQGYVDTQYF	TGCGCCAGCAGCTTCGGACAGGGGTACGTAGATACGCAGTATTTT
TRBV19	TRBD1	TRBJ1-5	15	.	CASRTDRGSNQPQHF	TGTGCCAGTAGGACTGACAGGGGCTCCAATCAGCCCCAGCATTTT
TRBV3-1/TRBV3-2	TRBD1	TRBJ1-2	15	.	CASSQGQGAGYGYTF	TGTGCCAGCAGCCAAGGACAGGGGGCCGGCTATGGCTACACCTTC
TRBV18	.	TRBJ2-7	12	.	CASSGSAYEQYF	TGTGCCAGCTCAGGCAGCGCCTACGAGCAGTACTTC
TRBV5-4	TRBD2	TRBJ2-3	16	.	CASSLVSGGALDTQYF	TGTGCCAGCAGCTTGGTTAGCGGGGGGGCCTTAGATACGCAGTATTTT
TRBV5-1	.	TRBJ1-6	16	.	CASSLPSQAGNSPLHF	TGCGCCAGCAGCTTGCCCTCTCAAGCGGGCAATTCACCCCTCCACTTT
TRBV2	.	TRBJ1-6	14	.	CASSEGRLNSPLHF	TGTGCCAGCAGTGAGGGGCGGCTTAATTCACCCCTCCACTTT
TRBV4-2	.	TRBJ2-6	16	.	CASSQDTSSGANVLTF	TGTGCCAGCAGCCAAGACACGAGCTCTGGGGCCAACGTCCTGACTTTC
TRBV7-3	TRBD2	TRBJ2-7	13	.	CASSLDWGGVQYF	TGTGCCAGCAGCCTCGACTGGGGGGGAGTGCAGTACTTC
TRBV30	TRBD1	TRBJ1-2	16	.	CAWATGQGAPVYGYTF	TGTGCCTGGGCAACGGGACAGGGGGCCCCTGTCTATGGCTACACCTTC
TRBV7-6	.	TRBJ1-1	15	.	CASSLDDNMNTEAFF	TGTGCCAGCAGCTTAGATGACAACATGAACACTGAAGCTTTCTTT
TRBV7-9	.	TRBJ1-5	13	.	CASSLAYNQPQHF	TGTGCCAGCAGCTTAGCCTACAATCAGCCCCAGCATTTT
TRBV4-1	.	TRBJ1-2	13	.	CASSRAGNYGYTF	TGCGCCAGCAGCCGGGCGGGGAACTATGGCTACACCTTC
TRBV18	TRBD1	TRBJ1-1	14	once	CASSPRGTGGDAFF	TGTGCCAGCTCACCACGAGGGACAGGAGGGGATGCTTTCTTT
TRBV4-1	TRBD1	TRBJ2-1	18	.	CASSPSSGTGGSYNEQFF	TGCGCCAGCAGCCCCAGCTCCGGGACAGGGGGCTCCTACAATGAGCAGTTCTTC
TRBV4-1	.	TRBJ2-7	15	few	CASSQVRERGYEQYF	TGCGCCAGCAGCCAAGTACGGGAGAGGGGCTACGAGCAGTACTTC
TRBV5-1	.	TRBJ1-1	11	.	CASSVGGEAFF	TGCGCCAGCAGCGTGGGAGGTGAGGCTTTCTTT
TRBV7-6	.	TRBJ2-5	14	.	CASSSHLAGGTQYF	TGTGCCAGCAGCTCTCACCTGGCGGGTGGGACCCAGTACTTC
TRBV27	.	TRBJ2-2	14	.	CASSLAISGGELFF	TGTGCCAGCAGTTTAGCCATTTCGGGCGGGGAGCTGTTTTTT
TRBV15	TRBD2	TRBJ2-3	16	.	CATSSLQRGGTDTQYF	TGTGCCACCAGCAGCCTCCAAAGGGGAGGGACAGATACGCAGTATTTT
TRBV5-1	.	TRBJ2-7	15	.	CASSLGQAITYEQYF	TGCGCCAGCAGCTTGGGACAGGCCATAACCTACGAGCAGTACTTC
TRBV29-1	.	TRBJ2-2	13	.	CSAPLGNTGELFF	TGCAGCGCCCCTCTAGGGAACACCGGGGAGCTGTTTTTT
TRBV30	.	TRBJ1-4	15	.	CAWTAPDRTNEKLFF	TGTGCCTGGACCGCCCCGGACAGAACTAATGAAAAACTGTTTTTT
TRBV6-5	.	TRBJ1-1	10	.	CASRTGPAFF	TGTGCCAGCAGGACAGGCCCTGCTTTCTTT
TRBV25-1	.	TRBJ2-2	15	few	CASSPMGQDTGELFF	TGTGCCAGCAGTCCAATGGGACAAGACACCGGGGAGCTGTTTTTT
TRBV12-3/TRBV12-4	.	TRBJ1-1	13	.	CASSFAGRTEAFF	TGTGCCAGCAGTTTTGCGGGCCGCACTGAAGCTTTCTTT
TRBV2	TRBD1	TRBJ1-1	22	.	CASLSGTGGAGIRVARRPEAFF	TGTGCCAGCTTATCCGGGACAGGGGGCGCTGGGATCCGAGTAGCACGACGTCCTGAAGCTTTCTTT
TRBV5-1	TRBD1	TRBJ1-5	14	.	CASSPGQGNQPQHF	TGCGCCAGCAGCCCGGGACAGGGTAATCAGCCCCAGCATTTT
TRBV28	.	TRBJ1-5	14	.	CASRSRVRNQPQHF	TGTGCCAGCAGGTCCAGGGTTCGCAATCAGCCCCAGCATTTT
TRBV7-2	.	TRBJ2-1	13	.	CASSLVAAHEQFF	TGTGCCAGCAGCTTAGTGGCGGCTCATGAGCAGTTCTTC
TRBV28	.	TRBJ2-1	12	.	CASSPLRFEQFF	TGTGCCAGCAGTCCACTCCGCTTTGAGCAGTTCTTC
TRBV5-1	TRBD1	TRBJ2-7	14	.	CASSQGQGAKEQYF	TGCGCCAGCAGCCAGGGACAGGGGGCGAAAGAGCAGTACTTC
TRBV20-1	.	TRBJ1-2	11	.	CSVGGLRGYTF	TGCAGTGTTGGAGGCCTACGGGGCTACACCTTC
TRBV13	.	TRBJ1-4	17	.	CASSLGLGGPANEKLFF	TGTGCCAGCAGCTTAGGCCTTGGGGGCCCGGCTAATGAAAAACTGTTTTTT
TRBV19	.	TRBJ1-6	13	.	CASSISGNSPLHF	TGTGCCAGTAGTATTTCGGGTAATTCACCCCTCCACTTT
TRBV9	TRBD1	TRBJ2-3	17	.	CASSRAHGDRGTDTQYF	TGTGCCAGCAGCCGAGCTCACGGGGACAGGGGCACAGATACGCAGTATTTT
TRBV7-9	.	TRBJ2-7	14	.	CASSLSATVYEQYF	TGTGCCAGCAGCTTAAGCGCGACAGTTTACGAGCAGTACTTC
TRBV7-9	TRBD1	TRBJ2-3	13	few	CASSFDRGDTQYF	TGTGCCAGCAGCTTTGACAGGGGAGATACGCAGTATTTT
TRBV2	.	TRBJ2-7	12	.	CASREGGVVQYF	TGTGCCAGCCGTGAAGGGGGGGTTGTGCAGTACTTC
TRBV1	.	TRBJ2-1	16	.	CTSSQEGDRGSNEQFF	TGCACCAGCAGCCAAGAGGGGGACAGGGGTAGCAATGAGCAGTTCTTC
TRBV28	.	TRBJ1-5	15	.	CASIPQGDSNQPQHF	TGTGCCAGTATACCCCAGGGTGATAGCAATCAGCCCCAGCATTTT